The sequence of this T cell receptor (beta chain) was determined in a study of vaccination effects on CD4 cells after COVID-19. Study-wide background: Sampling occurred a median 72 days post second dose, range 14 to 241. Overall study results and limits: The study enrolled few convalescent patients and sampled no early post-infection timepoints. Common cold coronavirus cross-reactivity was shown by only 1 of 255 vaccine-induced clones in healthy vaccinees.

J was trimmed by 1 base and V by 3 bases; bases with no gene match: 3. Germline CDR1 and CDR2: SGHTA and FQGNSA. CDR3 length: 17 amino acids. As regards this clone: Its antigen is unidentified.

Measured with immunoSEQ multiplex PCR; TCRdb has only the in-frame clones, and not every one. The sample yields approximately 30,000 clones, 80% to 90% seen once. ViraFEST assay sequencing came after antigen-specific CD4+ T cells were expanded with viral peptide pools. With 10 days of culture completed, CD4+ T cells were isolated. Participants were vaccinated with two doses of either the BNT162b2 or mRNA-1273 vaccine. Vaccine recipients lacked prior SARS-CoV-2 infection and had negative nucleocapsid antibodies. The origin of this receptor is a human donor who received a COVID-19 vaccine. Some clones in this sample may be carry-over from other donors' samples. This sequence joins TRBV7-2 and TRBJ2-3; TRBD2 agrees at 14 bases. Specimen: CD4+ T cells from PBMCs cultured with HCoV-NL63 spike peptides, collected after COVID-19 vaccination. In DNA, the CDR3 is TGTGCCAGCAGCTTCCAGACTAGCGGGGGGGGCACAGATACGCAGTATTTT. It encodes CASSFQTSGGGTDTQYF. The variable domain in full, completed from reference TRBV7-2 and TRBJ2-3, reads GAGVSQSPSNKVTEKGKDVELRCDPISGHTALYWYRQSLGQGLEFLIYFQGNSAPDKSGLPSDRFSAERTGGSVSTLTIQRTQQEDSAVYLCASSFQTSGGGTDTQYFGPGTRLTVL.